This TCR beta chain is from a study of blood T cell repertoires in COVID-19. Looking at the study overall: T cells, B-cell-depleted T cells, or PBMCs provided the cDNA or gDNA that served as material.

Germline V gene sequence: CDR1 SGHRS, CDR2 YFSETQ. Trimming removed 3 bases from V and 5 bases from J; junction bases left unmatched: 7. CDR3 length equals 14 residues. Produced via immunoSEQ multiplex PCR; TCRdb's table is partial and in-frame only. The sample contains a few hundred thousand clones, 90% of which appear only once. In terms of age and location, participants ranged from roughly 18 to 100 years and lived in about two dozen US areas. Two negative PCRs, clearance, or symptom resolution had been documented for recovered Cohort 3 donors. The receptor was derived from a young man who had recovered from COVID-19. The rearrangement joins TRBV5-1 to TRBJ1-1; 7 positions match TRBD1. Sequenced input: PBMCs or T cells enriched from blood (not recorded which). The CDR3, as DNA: TGCGCCAGCAGCTCCACAGGGGTACGGACTGAAGCTTTCTTT. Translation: CASSSTGVRTEAFF.